Listed here are 18 T cell receptor beta chains from one sample, sequenced in a study of blood T cell repertoires in COVID-19. Here immunoSEQ multiplex PCR was the method, and the copy in TCRdb shows in-frame clones only, minus some. This table has over 450,000 clones, roughly nine tenths appearing once. The specimen was peripheral blood. The receptors here all came from a woman in her forties or fifties with COVID-19, enrolled during active disease.

CDR3 nucleotides: TGTGCCAGCAGCTCCGCAACAGGTCCCTACTCTGGGGCCAACGTCCTGACTTTC. Amino acid sequence: CASSSATGPYSGANVLTF. This sequence joins TRBV7-8 and TRBJ2-6, with D maybe TRBD1 (5 bases). Trimming left V 4 bases short and J 0 bases short, with 16 bases between. The germline gives CDR1 SGHVS, CDR2 FQNEAQ. The CDR3 consists of 18 residues.

The chain joins TRBV4-1 to TRBJ2-2; D gene uncertain. Germline CDR1 reads MGHRA; CDR2 reads YSYEKL. V was pared by 4 bases and J by 5 bases, with 14 bases between. This CDR3 is 15 amino acids long. The CDR3 coding sequence is TGCGCCAGCAGCCCCCCGGGTCGGAGTACCGGGGAGCTGTTTTTT. Its protein product is CASSPPGRSTGELFF.

This sequence joins TRBV9 and TRBJ1-3; perhaps TRBD1 as D (6 bases). The CDR3 runs to 15 residues. Germline CDR1 and CDR2: SGDLS and YYNGEE. V was shortened by 2 bases and J by 2 bases, with 11 bases between the two germline ends. The CDR3 DNA reads TGTGCCAGCAGCGTTAGCAACAGGGCTGGAAACACCATATATTTT. The encoded protein is CASSVSNRAGNTIYF.

This clone is a singleton in its sample. This chain connects TRBV5-4 to TRBJ2-1; 15 positions agree with TRBD2. Germline V gene sequence: CDR1 SGHNT, CDR2 YYREEE (reference sequence). This CDR3 spans 18 amino acids. Trimming took 4 bases from V and 2 from J; bases not matched to a gene: 7. The chain's CDR3 is CASSGGTSGGPPYNEQFF. CDR3 DNA sequence: TGTGCCAGCAGCGGGGGGACTAGCGGGGGGCCCCCCTACAATGAGCAGTTCTTC.

As concerns this clone: Relative to the germline gene, one junction end is altered; a read error may explain this. The V gene is TRBV12-3 or TRBV12-4, the J gene TRBJ1-1; unclear D gene. The CDR3 loop spans 11 amino acids. The CDR3 protein is CASSLSTAAFF. As DNA, the CDR3 is TGTGCCAGCAGTTTGAGTACTGCAGCTTTCTTT.

This clone was observed a single time. The J gene is TRBJ1-2, the V gene TRBV10-1; D uncertain. Germline CDR1 WNHNN, CDR2 SYGVQD (reference sequence). This CDR3 has 14 residues. Trimming left V 3 bases short and J 4 bases short, with 12 bases between. The CDR3 DNA reads TGCGCCAGCAGTGAACGGGGTATTGGCTATGGCTACACCTTC. This sequence encodes CASSERGIGYGYTF.

The CDR3 protein is CAWRSRVYGYTF. CDR3 nucleotide sequence: TGTGCCTGGAGAAGTAGAGTCTATGGCTACACCTTC. The chain is built from TRBV30 and TRBJ1-2; no reliable D call. The CDR3 consists of 12 residues. Trimming took 3 bases from V and 4 from J, leaving 9 bases between them. Germline values: CDR1 GTSNPN, CDR2 SVGIG (reference sequence).

V gene TRBV4-2 combines with J gene TRBJ2-1; TRBD2 agrees at 7 bases. Germline CDR1 is LGHNA and CDR2 is YNFKEQ. The CDR3 sequence is 15 residues long. V shed 1 base, J shed 2 bases, and the junction held 2 bases outside the gene matches. CDR3 sequence: CASSQVGGTYNEQFF. The DNA of the CDR3 is TGTGCCAGCAGCCAAGTCGGGGGGACCTACAATGAGCAGTTCTTC.

The chain couples TRBV28 to TRBJ2-6; TRBD1 aligns across 12 bases. CDR1 is MDHEN and CDR2 is SYDVKM in the germline V gene. The ends lost 8 bases at V and 4 bases at J; junction bases unmatched: 12. This CDR3 spans 18 amino acids. CDR3 loop: CASALPGQGAAGANVLTF. The DNA for the CDR3 is TGTGCCAGCGCCCTTCCGGGACAGGGGGCGGCCGGGGCCAACGTCCTGACTTTC.

This chain joins TRBV2 and TRBJ1-5; tentatively, D is TRBD1 (5 bases). Looked up from germline, CDR1 is SNHLY and CDR2 is FYNNEI. V was clipped by 4 bases and J by 7 bases, with 8 bases between them. The CDR3 has 12 residues. CDR3 coding DNA: TGTGCCAGCAGTGGAGGACACCAGCCCCAGCATTTT. Amino acid sequence: CASSGGHQPQHF.

The V and J genes are TRBV19 and TRBJ1-2; D gene ambiguous. Trimming removed 6 bases from V and 4 bases from J, with 15 bases in between. CDR1 is LNHDA and CDR2 is SQIVND in the germline V gene (reference sequence). CDR3 length: 14 residues. Here the CDR3 DNA reads TGTGCCAGTAGGGGCCCGCTCACGACCTATGGCTACACCTTC. This sequence encodes CASRGPLTTYGYTF.

The chain's CDR3 is CASSQSGRLTSSGANVLTF. CDR3 nucleotides: TGCGCCAGCAGCCAATCCGGCCGACTAACATCCTCTGGGGCCAACGTCCTGACTTTC. The chain joins TRBV4-1 to TRBJ2-6; TRBD2 is a possible D gene (5 bases). The V gene's germline CDR1 is MGHRA and CDR2 YSYEKL. CDR3 size: 19 residues. Trimming removed 2 bases at V and 0 bases at J, with 17 bases between.

The chain carries TRBV10-2 and TRBJ1-1; D is unclear. CDR1 and CDR2 (germline): WSHSY, SAAADI. V lost 0 bases to trimming and J lost 6 bases, with 14 bases between them. The CDR3 consists of 15 residues. CDR3 sequence: CASSESGGGLAEAFF. DNA of the CDR3: TGCGCCAGCAGTGAGTCGGGTGGAGGGCTCGCTGAAGCTTTCTTT.

This chain joins TRBV2 and TRBJ2-4, with 9 bases fitting TRBD2. The length of the CDR3 is 13 residues. The ends lost 5 bases at V and 7 bases at J; junction bases unmatched: 3. From germline, CDR1 is SNHLY and CDR2 FYNNEI. The CDR3 protein is CASSTGTSNIQYF. The CDR3 nucleotides are TGTGCCAGCAGTACCGGGACTAGCAACATTCAGTACTTC.

The CDR3 region has the DNA TGTGCCTCCGCTAGGGAGGGGGAAACGCAGTATTTT. This gives the protein CASAREGETQYF. The chain uses TRBV30 and TRBJ2-3; D perhaps matches TRBD2 (7 bases). V was clipped by 7 bases and J by 9 bases, with 17 bases between them. The CDR3 contains 12 residues. Germline V CDR1 and CDR2: GTSNPN, SVGIG (reference sequence).

This clone was seen only a few times. The chain carries TRBV6-6 and TRBJ1-2; 10 bases align to TRBD1. In germline, CDR1 is MNHNY, CDR2 SVGAGI (reference sequence). This CDR3 region has 12 residues. Losses at the gene ends were 4 bases for V and 14 bases for J; bases not matched to a gene: 7. The CDR3 here is CASSSSDRGRTF. CDR3 bases: TGTGCCAGCAGTTCCTCTGACAGGGGGCGTACCTTC.

The gene calls are TRBV9 and TRBJ1-1; 9 bases fit TRBD1. Germline V lookup: CDR1 SGDLS, CDR2 YYNGEE. The CDR3 loop spans 17 amino acids. V was clipped by 3 bases and J by 0 bases; unmatched bases: 9. The CDR3 coding sequence is TGTGCCAGCAGCGAGACCCCGGACAGGGGATTGAACACTGAAGCTTTCTTT. Amino acid sequence: CASSETPDRGLNTEAFF. Variable domain in full (rest from reference TRBV9 and TRBJ1-1): DSGVTQTPKHLITATGQRVTLRCSPRSGDLSVYWYQQSLDQGLQFLIQYYNGEERAKGNILERFSAQQFPDLHSELNLSSLELGDSALYFCASSETPDRGLNTEAFFGQGTRLTVV.

This chain connects TRBV29-1 to TRBJ2-7; no clear D. Germline V gives CDR1 SQVTM, CDR2 ANQGSEA. The CDR3 has 14 amino acids. V shed 3 bases and J shed 5 bases, with 17 bases lying between them. CDR3 sequence reads: CSVEYSQLGHEQYF. In DNA form, the CDR3 reads TGCAGCGTTGAGTACTCACAATTGGGCCACGAGCAGTACTTC.